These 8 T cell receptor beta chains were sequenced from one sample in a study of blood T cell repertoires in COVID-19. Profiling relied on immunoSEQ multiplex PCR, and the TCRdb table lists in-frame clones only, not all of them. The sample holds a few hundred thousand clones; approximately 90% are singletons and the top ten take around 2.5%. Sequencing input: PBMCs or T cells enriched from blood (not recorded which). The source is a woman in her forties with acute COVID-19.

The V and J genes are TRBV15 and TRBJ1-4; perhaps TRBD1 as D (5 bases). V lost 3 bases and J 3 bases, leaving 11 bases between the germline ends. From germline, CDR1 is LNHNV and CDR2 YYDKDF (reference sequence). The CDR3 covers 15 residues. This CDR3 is CATSRGGDSNEKLFF. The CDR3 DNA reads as TGTGCCACCAGCAGGGGGGGGGATTCTAATGAAAAACTGTTTTTT.

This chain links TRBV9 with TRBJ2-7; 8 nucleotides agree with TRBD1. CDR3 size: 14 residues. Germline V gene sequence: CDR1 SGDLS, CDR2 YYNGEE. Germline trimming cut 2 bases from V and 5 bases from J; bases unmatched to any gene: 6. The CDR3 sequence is CASSVGQGGHEQYF. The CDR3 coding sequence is TGTGCCAGCAGCGTCGGACAGGGAGGCCACGAGCAGTACTTC.

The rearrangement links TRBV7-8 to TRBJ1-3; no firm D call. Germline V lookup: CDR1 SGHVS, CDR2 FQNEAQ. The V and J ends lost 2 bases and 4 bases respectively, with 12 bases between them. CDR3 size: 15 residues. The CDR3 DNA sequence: TGTGCCAGCAGCTTAAACCCGGCACAGGGAAACACCATATATTTT. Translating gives CASSLNPAQGNTIYF.

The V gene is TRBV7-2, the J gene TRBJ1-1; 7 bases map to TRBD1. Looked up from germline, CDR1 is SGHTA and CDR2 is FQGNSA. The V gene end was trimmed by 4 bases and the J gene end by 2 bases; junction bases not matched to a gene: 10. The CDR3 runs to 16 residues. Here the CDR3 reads CASSSFFTGDNTEAFF. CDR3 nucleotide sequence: TGTGCCAGCAGCTCTTTTTTTACAGGGGATAACACTGAAGCTTTCTTT.

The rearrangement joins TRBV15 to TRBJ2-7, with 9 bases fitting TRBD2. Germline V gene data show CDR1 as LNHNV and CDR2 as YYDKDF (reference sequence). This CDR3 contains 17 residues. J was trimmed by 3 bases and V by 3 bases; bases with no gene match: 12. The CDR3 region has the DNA TGTGCCACCAGCAGGGTCTACGGGCGGGGGGGCAGCTACGAGCAGTACTTC. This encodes CATSRVYGRGGSYEQYF.

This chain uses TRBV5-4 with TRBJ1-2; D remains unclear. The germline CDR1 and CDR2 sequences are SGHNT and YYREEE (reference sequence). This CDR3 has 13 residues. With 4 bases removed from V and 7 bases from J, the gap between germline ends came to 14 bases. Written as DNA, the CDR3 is TGTGCCAGCAGCCGTGCCCAGGACTCTGGCTACACCTTC. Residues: CASSRAQDSGYTF.

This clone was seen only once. The CDR3 nucleotides read TGTGCCAGCAGCTTCCGGGGGATAAATGAAAAACTGTTTTTT. It translates to CASSFRGINEKLFF. J is TRBJ1-4 and V is TRBV7-2; a weak D match, TRBD1 (5 bases). The germline V gene has CDR1 SGHTA and CDR2 FQGNSA. Trimming took off 3 bases at V and 5 bases at J, with 10 bases between the two ends. The CDR3 has 14 amino acids.

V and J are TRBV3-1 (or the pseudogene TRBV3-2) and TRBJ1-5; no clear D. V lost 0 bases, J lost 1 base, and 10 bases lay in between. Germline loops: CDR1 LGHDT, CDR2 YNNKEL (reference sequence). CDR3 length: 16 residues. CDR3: CASSQDPGWSNQPQHF. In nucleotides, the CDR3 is TGTGCCAGCAGCCAAGATCCGGGGTGGAGCAATCAGCCCCAGCATTTT.